Below, 13 T cell receptor beta chains from the same sample are listed, as sequenced in a study of cytomegalovirus exposure and HLA in healthy donors. Repertoires were generated with immunoSEQ multiplex PCR, while TCRdb's copy carries only in-frame clones and drops some. The data hold about 160,000 clones, with about 86% observed a single time. What was sequenced was PBMCs. These receptor sequences come from a woman aged 18-29 years in good health and CMV-seronegative.

V and J are TRBV15 and TRBJ2-7, with no clear D. V lost 0 bases and J 2 bases, leaving 11 bases between the germline ends. The CDR3 has 15 residues. Germline assignment: CDR1 LNHNV and CDR2 YYDKDF (reference sequence). The DNA for the CDR3 is TGTGCCACCAGCAGAGATCCTCAGGCTACCTACGAGCAGTACTTC. Its protein is CATSRDPQATYEQYF.

The chain recombines TRBV6-6 with TRBJ1-1; weak D call: TRBD1 (5 bases). Germline CDR1 is MNHNY and CDR2 is SVGAGI (reference sequence). The CDR3 length is 14 residues. Trimming pared 7 bases from V and 3 bases from J, leaving 15 bases between. CDR3 DNA: TGTGCCAGCACCCAGGGTGGGGGGGACACTGAAGCTTTCTTT. This codes for CASTQGGGDTEAFF.

This chain links TRBV7-6 with TRBJ2-7, with a possible D match to TRBD1 (6 bases). Trimming stripped 0 bases from V and 3 bases from J, with 9 bases between. Germline values: CDR1 SGHVS, CDR2 FNYEAQ. The CDR3 is made up of 14 amino acids. The CDR3 DNA is TGTGCCAGCAGCTTAGCGTTGGACAGCTACGAGCAGTACTTC. It specifies CASSLALDSYEQYF.

The chain joins TRBV19 to TRBJ2-5, with 8 bases aligning to TRBD1. The V and J ends lost 5 bases and 5 bases, in that order; junction bases with no gene match: 10. This CDR3 is 15 amino acids long. Germline V gene data show CDR1 as LNHDA and CDR2 as SQIVND (reference sequence). The CDR3 region is CASSGRVGQGETQYF. CDR3 DNA: TGTGCCAGTAGTGGCAGGGTTGGACAGGGCGAGACCCAGTACTTC.

The chain uses TRBV29-1 and TRBJ1-2, with D possibly matching TRBD1 (6 bases). The CDR3 runs to 14 residues. The germline V gene encodes CDR1 SQVTM and CDR2 ANQGSEA. Trimming left V 0 bases short and J 8 bases short, with 16 bases between. CDR3 sequence: CSVEDGGSPWGYTF. The CDR3 DNA is TGCAGCGTTGAAGATGGGGGCAGCCCCTGGGGCTACACCTTC.

The rearrangement links TRBV4-1 to TRBJ2-1; possible D gene TRBD2, 5 bases. The CDR3 has 14 amino acids. V was shortened by 3 bases and J by 7 bases, with 13 bases between the two germline ends. Looked up from germline, CDR1 is MGHRA and CDR2 is YSYEKL. CDR3 nucleotides: TGCGCCAGCAGCCAGGGAGTAGGTAGGAATGAGCAGTTCTTC. Protein: CASSQGVGRNEQFF.

The V gene is TRBV9, the J gene TRBJ2-3, with 7 bases matching TRBD2. The germline gives CDR1 SGDLS, CDR2 YYNGEE. The V gene end was trimmed by 0 bases and the J gene end by 1 base; junction bases not matched to a gene: 2. The CDR3 loop spans 15 amino acids. CDR3 DNA sequence: TGTGCCAGCAGCGTAGACCGGGGGGGCACAGATACGCAGTATTTT. Protein sequence: CASSVDRGGTDTQYF.

V gene TRBV6-5 combines with J gene TRBJ1-5; D is unresolved. In germline, CDR1 is MNHEY, CDR2 SVGAGI. Trimming removed 2 bases at V and 4 bases at J, with 6 bases between. This CDR3 is built from 13 residues. CDR3 sequence reads: CASSYDGNQPQHF. In nucleotides, the CDR3 is TGTGCCAGCAGTTACGACGGGAATCAGCCCCAGCATTTT.

The chain links TRBV25-1 to TRBJ2-1, with D tentatively TRBD1 (7 bases). Germline values: CDR1 MGHDK, CDR2 SYGVNS. Trimming took 11 bases from V and 8 from J, leaving 19 bases between them. This CDR3 comprises 13 residues. The CDR3 nucleotides are TGTGCCGCCAGGGGGGCCGTATATTATGAGCAGTTCTTC. This translates into CAARGAVYYEQFF. Using reference TRBV25-1 and TRBJ2-1 for the parts outside the CDR3, the full variable domain is EADIYQTPRYLVIGTGKKITLECSQTMGHDKMYWYQQDPGMELHLIHYSYGVNSTEKGDLSSESTVSRIRTEHFPLTLESARPSHTSQYLCAARGAVYYEQFFGPGTRLTVL.

This chain links TRBV11-3 with TRBJ1-1; no definite D call. The CDR3 consists of 12 residues. CDR1 is SGHNT, CDR2 YENEEA, per germline. Trimming removed 5 bases at V and 10 bases at J, with 14 bases between. DNA of the CDR3: TGTGCCAGCAGCCCGAGTAAGGGAGCAGCTTTCTTT. As protein: CASSPSKGAAFF.

This rearrangement joins TRBV19 to TRBJ2-7; TRBD2 agrees at 13 bases. CDR1 LNHDA and CDR2 SQIVND come from the germline V gene (reference sequence). V lost 2 bases to trimming and J lost 6 bases; unmatched junction nucleotides: 10. CDR3 size: 17 residues. The CDR3 region is CASSITSGRVGIAEQYF. The CDR3 DNA reads as TGTGCCAGTAGTATAACTAGCGGGAGGGTCGGGATTGCCGAGCAGTACTTC.

The chain couples TRBV9 to TRBJ2-1, with 12 bases lining up with TRBD1. Germline CDR1 reads SGDLS; CDR2 reads YYNGEE. J was trimmed by 8 bases and V by 4 bases; bases with no gene match: 7. The CDR3 is 15 residues long. CDR3 residues: CASSIRGTGGDEQFF. CDR3 coding DNA: TGTGCCAGCAGCATCCGAGGGACAGGGGGCGATGAGCAGTTCTTC.

The rearrangement uses TRBV19 and TRBJ1-5; TRBD1 aligns across 7 bases. Germline assignment: CDR1 LNHDA and CDR2 SQIVND (reference sequence). The V gene end was trimmed by 4 bases and the J gene end by 7 bases; junction bases not matched to a gene: 7. The CDR3 totals 14 residues. The CDR3 bases are TGTGCCAGTAGTAGCGAATACAGGGGACAGCCCCAGCATTTT. This translates into CASSSEYRGQPQHF. Based on the CDR3 plus reference TRBV19 and TRBJ1-5, the full variable domain is DGGITQSPKYLFRKEGQNVTLSCEQNLNHDAMYWYRQDPGQGLRLIYYSQIVNDFQKGDIAEGYSVSREKKESFPLTVTSAQKNPTAFYLCASSSEYRGQPQHFGDGTRLSIL.